This T cell receptor beta chain derives from a study of T-cell memory formation after mild COVID-19. Study overall: Largely, the TCR clusters proved donor specific.

Study-wide findings and caveats: CD4+ contracting clones were found mainly in CM and EM, and CD8+ ones in EMRA. Clones that contracted from day 15 to 85 had balanced CD4/CD8; later expanders were CD4+ biased.

The ends lost 4 bases at V and 4 bases at J; junction bases unmatched: 11. The CDR3 is made up of 16 amino acids. CDR1 and CDR2 (germline): SEHNR, FQNEAQ (reference sequence). In regard to this clonotype: Its antigen is unknown.

TCRdb reanalysed the 5' RACE reads using MiXCR and keeps one entry per CDR3 protein. The sample holds around 50,000 distinct CDR3 sequences, around 12% seen once. The sample was PBMCs or a T cell subset sorted from them (not recorded which). The chain combines TRBV7-9 with TRBJ2-5; 8 nucleotides match TRBD2. This TCR was recovered from a man aged 18 to 29 who had mild COVID-19 (a few samples of this study predate the infection). Cell type and time point are not known. CDR3 loop: CASSSSGTRRGETQYF. CDR3 DNA: TGTGCCAGCAGCTCTTCCGGGACTAGGCGCGGAGAGACCCAGTACTTC.